The entry below describes one T cell receptor beta chain. No antigen is known for it. This sample is drawn from a study of shared clonotypes between healthy human individuals. Study-level information: CD4 naive cells filled three plates per donor, CD4 memory three, CD8 naive two and CD8 memory one. Findings of the study overall: Between several donors, naive CD4 clonotypes were shared at a level of approximately 5%.

Replicate sorted-subset PCRs were loaded with roughly 190 ng DNA, about 28,000 T cell genomes. Only in-frame clones appear in the TCRdb table, and some are missing; sequencing was by immunoSEQ multiplex PCR. Among 980,000 or so clones listed, 60% to 85% were seen once. The CDR3 runs 10 residues. Per germline, CDR1 DFQATT and CDR2 SNEGSKA (reference sequence). Trimming removed 6 bases at V and 4 bases at J, with 6 bases between. The sequence came from a man aged 18 to 30 in good health. Sequenced: memory CD4+ T cells sorted from blood. Regarding subset: CD45RA-negative fraction. The V call is TRBV20-1, the J call TRBJ1-2; no clear D. The CDR3 sequence is CSADFYGYTF. The CDR3 nucleotides are TGCAGTGCCGACTTCTATGGCTACACCTTC.